The next 18 T cell receptor beta chains were all read from a single sample in a study of blood T cell repertoires in COVID-19 (dated by TCRdb to about 2020). The library came from the immunoSEQ multiplex PCR assay. TCRdb retrieved this table from immuneACCESS and kept in-frame rearrangements only. Not all clones are present; in checked studies, unresolved V genes account for under half, and no reason is known for the remainder. The sample contains 350,000 to 500,000 clones, over 85% of them found a single time. The ten largest clones represent roughly 0.76% of the sample. The sample was peripheral blood. The receptors stem from a man in his late teens or twenties with COVID-19, enrolled during active disease.

The chain links TRBV10-2 to TRBJ1-6, with D possibly being TRBD1 (5 bases). The ends were cut back, 5 bases at V and 9 bases at J, with 20 bases in the middle. Germline CDR1 reads WSHSY; CDR2 reads SAAADI. The CDR3 covers 16 residues. CDR3 nucleotides: TGCGCCAGCAGTTTCGCCCGGACACTGGAAGGTTCACCCCTCCACTTT. Its protein product is CASSFARTLEGSPLHF.

V usage is TRBV5-4 and J usage is TRBJ1-1; the match to TRBD1 covers 9 bases. The germline V gene encodes CDR1 SGHNT and CDR2 YYREEE (reference sequence). V trimming: 3 bases; J trimming: 5 bases; junction bases outside the gene matches: 11. This CDR3 contains 16 residues. DNA for the CDR3: TGTGCCAGCAGCTGGGGTCCCGGGACAGGGATGACTGAAGCTTTCTTT. This codes for CASSWGPGTGMTEAFF. Filled out from reference TRBV5-4 and TRBJ1-1, the complete variable domain reads ETGVTQSPTHLIKTRGQQVTLRCSSQSGHNTVSWYQQALGQGPQFIFQYYREEENGRGNFPPRFSGLQFPNYSSELNVNALELDDSALYLCASSWGPGTGMTEAFFGQGTRLTVV.

The chain employs TRBV5-4 and TRBJ2-7; the match to TRBD1 covers 7 bases. There are 15 residues in the CDR3. Losses at the gene ends were 3 bases for V and 6 bases for J; bases not matched to a gene: 12. Germline loops: CDR1 SGHNT, CDR2 YYREEE (reference sequence). For the CDR3, the DNA is TGTGCCAGCAGCTCTCGGGACAGCTCTCTGTTCGAGCAGTACTTC. This encodes CASSSRDSSLFEQYF.

This clone was seen just once. The genes are TRBV5-6 and TRBJ1-6, with TRBD1 matching 9 bases. The CDR3 contains 15 residues. The V gene's germline CDR1 is SGHDT and CDR2 YYEEEE. J was trimmed by 8 bases and V by 4 bases; bases with no gene match: 7. CDR3 in amino acids: CASSIRDRVHSPLHF. The CDR3 nucleotides are TGTGCCAGCAGCATCCGGGACAGGGTACATTCACCCCTCCACTTT.

This clone was observed a few times. The CDR3 nucleotides read TGTGCCAGCAGCTTAGCCCTTAGCTCCTACGAGCAGTACTTC. This encodes CASSLALSSYEQYF. This chain links TRBV7-2 with TRBJ2-7; D is undetermined. Germline V gene sequence: CDR1 SGHTA, CDR2 FQGNSA. The CDR3 is 14 amino acids. The V and J ends lost 0 bases and 0 bases respectively, with 6 bases between them.

V gene TRBV7-2 combines with J gene TRBJ2-1, with TRBD2 matching over 9 bases. This CDR3 has 16 residues. The germline V gene encodes CDR1 SGHTA and CDR2 FQGNSA. With V trimmed by 2 bases and J by 5 bases, 7 bases remained unmatched. DNA of the CDR3: TGTGCCAGCAGCTTAACGAGACTAGCGGCTCACAATGAGCAGTTCTTC. This sequence encodes CASSLTRLAAHNEQFF.

V is TRBV3-1 (or the pseudogene TRBV3-2) and J is TRBJ1-2; no clear D. V lost 0 bases, J lost 7 bases, and 15 bases lay in between. The CDR3 runs 15 residues. Looked up from germline, CDR1 is LGHDT and CDR2 is YNNKEL (reference sequence). Here the CDR3 reads CASSQDFSGSAGYTF. DNA for the CDR3: TGTGCCAGCAGCCAAGATTTTTCCGGGTCGGCTGGCTACACCTTC.

The rearrangement links TRBV2 to TRBJ2-7; 8 bases are a match to TRBD2. The CDR3 length is 15 residues. The junction had 11 bases not matched to a gene; V was cut back by 7 bases and J by 3 bases. Per germline, CDR1 SNHLY and CDR2 FYNNEI. The CDR3 is CASNLAGGRYYEQYF. Here the CDR3 DNA reads TGTGCCAGCAACTTGGCGGGCGGGAGGTACTACGAGCAGTACTTC.

In nucleotides, the CDR3 is TGTGCCAGCAGCCAAGTTACCGCGCCTTTATGGGCGTCCCAGGCCAATGAGCAGTTCTTC. Its translation: CASSQVTAPLWASQANEQFF. This rearrangement joins TRBV3-1 (or the pseudogene TRBV3-2) to TRBJ2-1; D gene ambiguous. The CDR3 has 20 amino acids. Trimming took off 1 base at V and 6 bases at J, with 28 bases between the two ends. Germline CDR1 and CDR2: LGHDT and YNNKEL (reference sequence).

V and J are TRBV28 and TRBJ2-4; D uncertain. CDR3 length equals 14 residues. The germline gives CDR1 MDHEN, CDR2 SYDVKM. With 7 bases removed from V and 0 bases from J, the gap between germline ends came to 10 bases. As DNA, the CDR3 is TGTGCCAGCATCGGCGGCCTAGCCAAAAACATTCAGTACTTC. It codes for CASIGGLAKNIQYF. Supplemented by reference TRBV28 and TRBJ2-4, the full variable domain reads DVKVTQSSRYLVKRTGEKVFLECVQDMDHENMFWYRQDPGLGLRLIYFSYDVKMKEKGDIPEGYSVSREKKERFSLILESASTNQTSMYLCASIGGLAKNIQYFGAGTRLSVL.

The V call is TRBV5-1, the J call TRBJ2-3, with 9 bases that match TRBD2. J gave up 1 base and V 2 bases, and 2 bases lay outside the gene matches. CDR1 is SGHRS, CDR2 YFSETQ, per germline. The CDR3 loop spans 15 amino acids. In DNA, the CDR3 is TGCGCCAGCAGCTTTAAGCGGGGGGGCACAGATACGCAGTATTTT. It yields the protein CASSFKRGGTDTQYF.

The chain couples TRBV6-5 to TRBJ2-7; 9 nucleotides agree with TRBD2. The V segment lost 7 bases and the J segment 3 bases; nucleotides outside the gene matches: 7. CDR1 and CDR2 from the germline V gene are MNHEY and SVGAGI. The CDR3 has 14 residues. This CDR3 is CASTPLAGRYEQYF. The DNA of the CDR3 is TGTGCCAGCACCCCTCTAGCGGGACGCTACGAGCAGTACTTC.

The rearrangement uses TRBV2 and TRBJ1-2; TRBD1 is a possible D gene (6 bases). The CDR3 runs 14 residues. Per germline, CDR1 SNHLY and CDR2 FYNNEI. V lost 6 bases and J lost 2, with 13 bases in between. The DNA for the CDR3 is TGTGCCAGCAGAACGGACAGAAGGAACTATGGCTACACCTTC. Encoded protein: CASRTDRRNYGYTF.

This chain links TRBV11-2 with TRBJ2-7; 11 nucleotides line up with TRBD1. Germline V gene sequence: CDR1 SGHAT, CDR2 FQNNGV. V lost 3 bases to trimming and J lost 3 bases; unmatched junction nucleotides: 13. This CDR3 spans 18 amino acids. The CDR3 loop is CASSFYPLPGQGVYEQYF. DNA of the CDR3: TGTGCCAGCAGCTTCTACCCTTTACCGGGACAGGGGGTCTACGAGCAGTACTTC.

V usage is TRBV9 and J usage is TRBJ2-1, with TRBD2 matching 9 bases. The CDR3 contains 17 residues. CDR1 is SGDLS and CDR2 is YYNGEE in the germline V gene. The V and J ends lost 4 bases and 4 bases, in that order; junction bases with no gene match: 12. CDR3 nucleotide sequence: TGTGCCAGCAGCCTTCCTCCCGGGACTAGCACATACAATGAGCAGTTCTTC. Its translation: CASSLPPGTSTYNEQFF.

J is TRBJ1-5 and V is TRBV7-8; D uncertain. The germline V gene has CDR1 SGHVS and CDR2 FQNEAQ. Trimming removed 6 bases at V and 7 bases at J, with 16 bases between. CDR3 size: 14 residues. The CDR3 loop reads CASRLTSGYQPQHF. CDR3 DNA sequence: TGTGCCAGCAGGCTTACTAGTGGGTACCAGCCCCAGCATTTT.

The chain combines TRBV5-1 with TRBJ2-5; 8 nucleotides match TRBD2. The CDR3 spans 16 residues. After removal of 4 bases from V and 2 bases from J, the junction contained 10 bases not matched to a gene. Germline V lookup: CDR1 SGHRS, CDR2 YFSETQ. The CDR3, as DNA: TGCGCCAGCAGCCCACCTGTAGCGGGGTCACAAGAGACCCAGTACTTC. It is translated as CASSPPVAGSQETQYF. Full variable domain (outside the CDR3, taken from reference TRBV5-1 and TRBJ2-5): KAGVTQTPRYLIKTRGQQVTLSCSPISGHRSVSWYQQTPGQGLQFLFEYFSETQRNKGNFPGRFSGRQFSNSRSEMNVSTLELGDSALYLCASSPPVAGSQETQYFGPGTRLLVL.

The V and J genes are TRBV15 and TRBJ1-4; 7 bases agree with TRBD1. This CDR3 is built from 17 residues. Germline V CDR1 and CDR2: LNHNV, YYDKDF (reference sequence). Trimming took 0 bases from V and 7 from J; bases not matched to a gene: 11. The CDR3 DNA reads as TGTGCCACCAGCAGAGATCGGGGGTTGACAGGGACTGAAAAACTGTTTTTT. Its translation is CATSRDRGLTGTEKLFF.